The rows below give T cell receptor beta chains drawn from one sample of a study of CD8+ T cells in alopecia areata. TCRdb's copy holds only in-frame clones and misses some; the assay was immunoSEQ multiplex PCR. The repertoire holds 160,000 or so clones, with around three fifths as singletons. The sample in question was CD4+ T cells sorted from blood, obtained at week 4, from a patient treated with tofacitinib. The receptors stem from a human donor with alopecia areata. Both conserved end residues are part of each CDR3. D genes are given only for firm matches. The size entry is marked missing in some rows and otherwise reads once, few, many or a size class.

abundance: .; d_gene: .; v_gene: TRBV27; j_gene: TRBJ1-2; CDR3nt: TGTGCCAGCAGCGCCCAGCATTTCGCCCAGGGCTACACCTTC; CDR3aa: CASSAQHFAQGYTF
abundance: .; d_gene: .; v_gene: TRBV30; j_gene: TRBJ2-2; CDR3nt: TGTGCCTGGAGGGGGGTCGGGCCGGCGAACACCGGGGAGCTGTTTTTT; CDR3aa: CAWRGVGPANTGELFF
abundance: .; d_gene: TRBD1; v_gene: TRBV29-1; j_gene: TRBJ2-7; CDR3nt: TGCAGCGTCCGGGACAGGGGATACGAGCAGTACTTC; CDR3aa: CSVRDRGYEQYF
abundance: .; d_gene: .; v_gene: TRBV6-6; j_gene: TRBJ2-7; CDR3nt: TGTGCCAGCAGTCCCTCGGGGGGCTCAGTGCGACAGCAGTACTTC; CDR3aa: CASSPSGGSVRQQYF
abundance: .; d_gene: TRBD1; v_gene: TRBV19; j_gene: TRBJ1-2; CDR3nt: TGTGCCAGTAGTATCGACAGGGGCTATGGCTACACCTTC; CDR3aa: CASSIDRGYGYTF
abundance: .; d_gene: .; v_gene: TRBV29-1; j_gene: TRBJ2-6; CDR3nt: TGCAGCGTGGCAGTTTCTGGGGCCAACGTCCTGACTTTC; CDR3aa: CSVAVSGANVLTF
abundance: .; d_gene: TRBD1; v_gene: TRBV7-9; j_gene: TRBJ1-5; CDR3nt: TGTGCCAGCAGCTTAGTTACCGGACAGGGAAACAATCAGCCCCAGCATTTT; CDR3aa: CASSLVTGQGNNQPQHF
abundance: .; d_gene: .; v_gene: TRBV5-1; j_gene: TRBJ1-5; CDR3nt: TGCGCCAGCAGCCCGGACGGGGTCGGGCGCAATCAGCCCCAGCATTTT; CDR3aa: CASSPDGVGRNQPQHF
abundance: .; d_gene: .; v_gene: TRBV29-1; j_gene: TRBJ2-5; CDR3nt: TGCAGCGTTGAAATACAGGGAGAGACCCAGTACTTC; CDR3aa: CSVEIQGETQYF
abundance: few; d_gene: TRBD1; v_gene: TRBV29-1; j_gene: TRBJ2-5; CDR3nt: TGCAGCACAGGGGGCGGAGGGGAGACCCAGTACTTC; CDR3aa: CSTGGGGETQYF
abundance: .; d_gene: TRBD2; v_gene: TRBV30; j_gene: TRBJ2-1; CDR3nt: TGTGCCTGGAGGAGACTAGCGGGGTTCTATGAGCAGTTCTTC; CDR3aa: CAWRRLAGFYEQFF
abundance: .; d_gene: TRBD1; v_gene: TRBV5-1; j_gene: TRBJ2-5; CDR3nt: TGCGCACTACTGAGGGACAGGGATTCGAAGACCCAGTACTTC; CDR3aa: CALLRDRDSKTQYF
abundance: few; d_gene: .; v_gene: TRBV7-2; j_gene: TRBJ1-5; CDR3nt: TGTGCCAGCAGCACCAGAGGTGGTACGGGAAATCAGCCCCAGCATTTT; CDR3aa: CASSTRGGTGNQPQHF
abundance: .; d_gene: .; v_gene: TRBV30; j_gene: TRBJ1-6; CDR3nt: TGTGCCTGGACAGGGGACCATTCACCCCTCCACTTT; CDR3aa: CAWTGDHSPLHF
abundance: .; d_gene: .; v_gene: TRBV5-1; j_gene: TRBJ2-3; CDR3nt: TGCGCCAGCAGCTTGGGAGGCGACACAGATACGCAGTATTTT; CDR3aa: CASSLGGDTDTQYF
abundance: .; d_gene: .; v_gene: TRBV9; j_gene: TRBJ1-2; CDR3nt: TGTGCCAGCAGCGTCGGTCCAGCCTATGGCTACACCTTC; CDR3aa: CASSVGPAYGYTF
abundance: .; d_gene: .; v_gene: TRBV5-1; j_gene: TRBJ1-1; CDR3nt: TGCGCCAGCAGCTTGGAATCTAGGGGGACTGAAGCTTTCTTT; CDR3aa: CASSLESRGTEAFF
abundance: .; d_gene: .; v_gene: TRBV2; j_gene: TRBJ1-1; CDR3nt: TGTGCCAGCGGGTCGACCTCGGGTGAAGCTTTCTTT; CDR3aa: CASGSTSGEAFF
abundance: once; d_gene: TRBD2; v_gene: TRBV29-1; j_gene: TRBJ2-4; CDR3nt: TGCAGCGTTGTGGCGGGGGGATCCAAAAACATTCAGTACTTC; CDR3aa: CSVVAGGSKNIQYF
abundance: .; d_gene: .; v_gene: TRBV4-3; j_gene: TRBJ1-2; CDR3nt: TGCGCCAGCAGCCAAGATGGGATCGAGAGGGGTGGCTACACCTTC; CDR3aa: CASSQDGIERGGYTF
abundance: .; d_gene: TRBD2; v_gene: TRBV5-1; j_gene: TRBJ2-7; CDR3nt: TGCGCCAGCAGCTTGATGGCTAGCGGCGACGAGCAGTACTTC; CDR3aa: CASSLMASGDEQYF
abundance: few; d_gene: TRBD2; v_gene: TRBV11-2; j_gene: TRBJ2-1; CDR3nt: TGTGCCAGCAGCTGGAGCGGGGGGGCCTACAATGAGCAGTTCTTC; CDR3aa: CASSWSGGAYNEQFF
abundance: once; d_gene: TRBD1; v_gene: TRBV5-6; j_gene: TRBJ2-5; CDR3nt: TGTGCCAGCAGCTTGGTCGGGACAGAAGAGACCCAGTACTTC; CDR3aa: CASSLVGTEETQYF
abundance: few; d_gene: .; v_gene: TRBV6-1; j_gene: TRBJ2-4; CDR3nt: TGTGCCAGCAGTGGAGCCCCTAAATCTGCCAAAAACATTCAGTACTTC; CDR3aa: CASSGAPKSAKNIQYF
abundance: .; d_gene: .; v_gene: TRBV6-5; j_gene: TRBJ2-3; CDR3nt: TGTGCCAGCAGTTCCCCAGCCCGCACAGATACGCAGTATTTT; CDR3aa: CASSSPARTDTQYF
abundance: .; d_gene: .; v_gene: TRBV9; j_gene: TRBJ2-5; CDR3nt: TGTGCCAGCAGCGTGGGGGCTATCCAAGAGACCCAGTACTTC; CDR3aa: CASSVGAIQETQYF
abundance: .; d_gene: .; v_gene: TRBV30; j_gene: TRBJ1-2; CDR3nt: TGTGCCTGGAGCCGTCAGGGGTTCATCTATGGCTACACCTTC; CDR3aa: CAWSRQGFIYGYTF
abundance: .; d_gene: .; v_gene: TRBV19; j_gene: TRBJ2-2; CDR3nt: TGTGCCAGTAGTATCACCATCCTCGCGAACACCGGGGAGCTGTTTTTT; CDR3aa: CASSITILANTGELFF
abundance: few; d_gene: TRBD2; v_gene: TRBV29-1; j_gene: TRBJ2-1; CDR3nt: TGCAGCGCCTGGGCGGGGGTGGACAATGAGCAGTTCTTC; CDR3aa: CSAWAGVDNEQFF
abundance: .; d_gene: .; v_gene: TRBV30; j_gene: TRBJ1-1; CDR3nt: TGTGCCTGGAGCCTCGCGGGTCGGGACACTGAAGCTTTCTTT; CDR3aa: CAWSLAGRDTEAFF
abundance: .; d_gene: .; v_gene: TRBV5-4; j_gene: TRBJ1-1; CDR3nt: TGTGCCAGCAGCAAGGAGCAGGGTATAACTGAAGCTTTCTTT; CDR3aa: CASSKEQGITEAFF
abundance: once; d_gene: .; v_gene: TRBV30; j_gene: TRBJ1-1; CDR3nt: TGTGCCTGGAGAGCGTGGGGGTTGAACACTGAAGCTTTCTTT; CDR3aa: CAWRAWGLNTEAFF
abundance: few; d_gene: .; v_gene: TRBV11-2; j_gene: TRBJ2-3; CDR3nt: TGTGCCAGCAGCTTAAGGGGGGGGGCCGCCACAGATACGCAGTATTTT; CDR3aa: CASSLRGGAATDTQYF
abundance: few; d_gene: .; v_gene: TRBV5-1; j_gene: TRBJ1-4; CDR3nt: TGCGCCAGCAGCCGTGAAATTACAACTAATGAAAAACTGTTTTTT; CDR3aa: CASSREITTNEKLFF
abundance: .; d_gene: .; v_gene: TRBV6-1; j_gene: TRBJ2-7; CDR3nt: TGTGCCAGCAGTGAATGGAGGTCCATTCCCTACGAGCAGTACTTC; CDR3aa: CASSEWRSIPYEQYF
abundance: .; d_gene: .; v_gene: TRBV29-1; j_gene: TRBJ1-2; CDR3nt: TGCAGCGCCGGAAGGGAGTATGCTGGCTACACCTTC; CDR3aa: CSAGREYAGYTF
abundance: few; d_gene: TRBD1; v_gene: TRBV30; j_gene: TRBJ1-2; CDR3nt: TGTGCCTGGAGCCCCACAGGGGTGTCTGGCTACACCTTC; CDR3aa: CAWSPTGVSGYTF
abundance: .; d_gene: TRBD1; v_gene: TRBV30; j_gene: TRBJ1-5; CDR3nt: TGTGCCTGGAGTGTACGACAGGGGGCGAGCAATCAGCCCCAGCATTTT; CDR3aa: CAWSVRQGASNQPQHF
abundance: .; d_gene: TRBD1; v_gene: TRBV28; j_gene: TRBJ2-1; CDR3nt: TGTGCCAGCAGTTCCGCCGGGACAGGGGGCAATGAGCAGTTCTTC; CDR3aa: CASSSAGTGGNEQFF
abundance: .; d_gene: .; v_gene: TRBV7-9; j_gene: TRBJ2-3; CDR3nt: TGTGCCAGCAGCCGAACCGGCAGCACAGATACGCAGTATTTT; CDR3aa: CASSRTGSTDTQYF
abundance: .; d_gene: TRBD1; v_gene: TRBV30; j_gene: TRBJ1-2; CDR3nt: TGTGCCTGGAGTGCACGATTACAGGGGAAGACCTATGGCTACACCTTC; CDR3aa: CAWSARLQGKTYGYTF
abundance: .; d_gene: .; v_gene: TRBV7-3; j_gene: TRBJ2-3; CDR3nt: TGTGCCAGCAGCTTAGGTCAGGTGGGGCCAAGCACAGATACGCAGTATTTT; CDR3aa: CASSLGQVGPSTDTQYF
abundance: .; d_gene: TRBD1; v_gene: TRBV10-3; j_gene: TRBJ2-3; CDR3nt: TGTGCCATCAGTGTGGCACAGGGGGGTGATACGCAGTATTTT; CDR3aa: CAISVAQGGDTQYF
abundance: .; d_gene: .; v_gene: TRBV10-3; j_gene: TRBJ1-1; CDR3nt: TGTGCCATCAGGATCGCCCAGGGTTTTGTTGAAGCTTTCTTT; CDR3aa: CAIRIAQGFVEAFF
abundance: .; d_gene: .; v_gene: TRBV29-1; j_gene: TRBJ1-2; CDR3nt: TGCAGCGTTCTTAGAGACGACTATGGCTACACCTTC; CDR3aa: CSVLRDDYGYTF
abundance: few; d_gene: TRBD2; v_gene: TRBV2; j_gene: TRBJ2-7; CDR3nt: TGTGCCAGCAGCGGCGGGGGTTTCTACGAGCAGTACTTC; CDR3aa: CASSGGGFYEQYF
abundance: .; d_gene: TRBD1; v_gene: TRBV11-2; j_gene: TRBJ2-1; CDR3nt: TGTGCCAGCAGCTTAGGGACAGGGGGAAACAATGAGCAGTTCTTC; CDR3aa: CASSLGTGGNNEQFF
abundance: .; d_gene: TRBD1; v_gene: TRBV29-1; j_gene: TRBJ1-3; CDR3nt: TGCAGCGTTGAATCGACAGGGGGTTTTGGAAACACCATATATTTT; CDR3aa: CSVESTGGFGNTIYF
abundance: .; d_gene: .; v_gene: TRBV2; j_gene: TRBJ2-7; CDR3nt: TGTGCCAGCAGTGAACAGTCCTACGAGCAGTACTTC; CDR3aa: CASSEQSYEQYF
abundance: .; d_gene: .; v_gene: TRBV29-1; j_gene: TRBJ1-1; CDR3nt: TGCAGCGTCGTCAGGGAACTCTGGGCTGAAGCTTTCTTT; CDR3aa: CSVVRELWAEAFF
abundance: .; d_gene: TRBD2; v_gene: TRBV4-2; j_gene: TRBJ2-5; CDR3nt: TGTGCCAGCAGCCAAGCTAGCGGGGGGGCGTTGAAGACCCAGTACTTC; CDR3aa: CASSQASGGALKTQYF
abundance: .; d_gene: TRBD1; v_gene: TRBV30; j_gene: TRBJ2-7; CDR3nt: TGTGCCTGGAGCACGACAGGGTATGGCGAGCAGTACTTC; CDR3aa: CAWSTTGYGEQYF
abundance: .; d_gene: .; v_gene: TRBV30; j_gene: TRBJ2-1; CDR3nt: TGTGCCTGGAGCGCGAGTGGTATCGGTGAGCAGTTCTTC; CDR3aa: CAWSASGIGEQFF
abundance: .; d_gene: .; v_gene: TRBV5-1; j_gene: TRBJ1-3; CDR3nt: TGCGCCAGCAGCGAGGGTAACTCTGGAAACACCATATATTTT; CDR3aa: CASSEGNSGNTIYF
abundance: .; d_gene: .; v_gene: TRBV19; j_gene: TRBJ1-2; CDR3nt: TGTGCCAGTAGCACTACCACAGGCCTCGCTAACTATGGCTACACCTTC; CDR3aa: CASSTTTGLANYGYTF
abundance: .; d_gene: .; v_gene: TRBV6-5; j_gene: TRBJ2-7; CDR3nt: TGTGCCAGCAGTTACCCGGGGACCTACGAGCAGTACTTC; CDR3aa: CASSYPGTYEQYF
abundance: .; d_gene: .; v_gene: TRBV7-2; j_gene: TRBJ1-4; CDR3nt: TGTGCCAGCAGCTTAGATTGGGGAGGTGAAAAACTGTTTTTT; CDR3aa: CASSLDWGGEKLFF
abundance: .; d_gene: TRBD1; v_gene: TRBV29-1; j_gene: TRBJ2-1; CDR3nt: TGCAGCGGCCGACAGGGGGGTAGTGAGCAGTTCTTC; CDR3aa: CSGRQGGSEQFF
abundance: .; d_gene: .; v_gene: TRBV29-1; j_gene: TRBJ1-6; CDR3nt: TGCAGCGTTGAAGGTAATCATTGGGACGAAAGAAATTCACCCCTCCACTTT; CDR3aa: CSVEGNHWDERNSPLHF
abundance: .; d_gene: .; v_gene: TRBV4-2; j_gene: TRBJ1-2; CDR3nt: TGTGCCAGCAGCCAAGGACAGGACTATGGCTACACCTTC; CDR3aa: CASSQGQDYGYTF